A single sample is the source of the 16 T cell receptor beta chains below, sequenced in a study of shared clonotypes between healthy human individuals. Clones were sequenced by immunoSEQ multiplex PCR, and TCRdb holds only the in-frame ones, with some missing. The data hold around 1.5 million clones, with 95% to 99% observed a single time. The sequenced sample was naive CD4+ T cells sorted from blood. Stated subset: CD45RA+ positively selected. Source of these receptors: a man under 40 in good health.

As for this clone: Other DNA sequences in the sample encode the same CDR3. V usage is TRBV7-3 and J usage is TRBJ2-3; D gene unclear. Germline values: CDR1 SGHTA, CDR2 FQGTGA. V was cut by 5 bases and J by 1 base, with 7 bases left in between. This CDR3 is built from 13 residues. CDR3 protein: CASSPQGTDTQYF. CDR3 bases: TGTGCCAGCAGCCCCCAGGGCACAGATACGCAGTATTTT.

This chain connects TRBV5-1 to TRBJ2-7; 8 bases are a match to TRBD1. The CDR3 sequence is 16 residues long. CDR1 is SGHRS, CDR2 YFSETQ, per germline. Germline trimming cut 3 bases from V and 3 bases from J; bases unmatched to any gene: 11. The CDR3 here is CASSSGYGQGNYEQYF. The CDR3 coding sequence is TGCGCCAGCAGCTCGGGGTACGGACAGGGAAACTACGAGCAGTACTTC. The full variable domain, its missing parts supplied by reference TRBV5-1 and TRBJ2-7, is KAGVTQTPRYLIKTRGQQVTLSCSPISGHRSVSWYQQTPGQGLQFLFEYFSETQRNKGNFPGRFSGRQFSNSRSEMNVSTLELGDSALYLCASSSGYGQGNYEQYFGPGTRLTVT.

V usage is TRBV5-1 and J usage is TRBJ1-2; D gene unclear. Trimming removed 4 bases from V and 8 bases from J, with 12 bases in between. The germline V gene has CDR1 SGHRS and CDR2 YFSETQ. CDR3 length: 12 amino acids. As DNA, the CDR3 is TGCGCCAGCAGCCTCCTGGGAGAGGGCTACACCTTC. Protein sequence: CASSLLGEGYTF.

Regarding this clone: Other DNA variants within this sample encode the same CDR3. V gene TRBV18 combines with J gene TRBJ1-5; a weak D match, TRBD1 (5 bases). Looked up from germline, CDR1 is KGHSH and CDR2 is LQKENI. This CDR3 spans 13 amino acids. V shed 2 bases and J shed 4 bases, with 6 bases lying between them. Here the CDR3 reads CASSPGGNQPQHF. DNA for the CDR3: TGTGCCAGCTCACCAGGGGGGAATCAGCCCCAGCATTTT.

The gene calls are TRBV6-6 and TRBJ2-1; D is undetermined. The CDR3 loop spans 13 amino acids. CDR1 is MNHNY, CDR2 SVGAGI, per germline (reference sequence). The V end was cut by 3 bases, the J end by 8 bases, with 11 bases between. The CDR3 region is CASSYLGADEQFF. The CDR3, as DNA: TGTGCCAGCAGTTATTTAGGAGCCGATGAGCAGTTCTTC.

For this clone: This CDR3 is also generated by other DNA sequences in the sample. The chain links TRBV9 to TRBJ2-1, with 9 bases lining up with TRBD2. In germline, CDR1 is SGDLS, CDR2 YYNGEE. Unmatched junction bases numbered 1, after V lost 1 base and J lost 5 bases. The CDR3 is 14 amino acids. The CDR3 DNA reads TGTGCCAGCAGCGTAAGCGGGAGGAACAATGAGCAGTTCTTC. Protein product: CASSVSGRNNEQFF.

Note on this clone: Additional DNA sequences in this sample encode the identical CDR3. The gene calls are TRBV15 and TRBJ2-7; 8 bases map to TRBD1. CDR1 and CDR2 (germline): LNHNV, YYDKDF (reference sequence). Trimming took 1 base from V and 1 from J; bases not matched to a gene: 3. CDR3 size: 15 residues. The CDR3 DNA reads TGTGCCACCAGCAGAGCTAGGACAGGGTCCTACGAGCAGTACTTC. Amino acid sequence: CATSRARTGSYEQYF. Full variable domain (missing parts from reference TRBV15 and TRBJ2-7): DAMVIQNPRYQVTQFGKPVTLSCSQTLNHNVMYWYQQKSSQAPKLLFHYYDKDFNNEADTPDNFQSRRPNTSFCFLDIRSPGLGDTAMYLCATSRARTGSYEQYFGPGTRLTVT.

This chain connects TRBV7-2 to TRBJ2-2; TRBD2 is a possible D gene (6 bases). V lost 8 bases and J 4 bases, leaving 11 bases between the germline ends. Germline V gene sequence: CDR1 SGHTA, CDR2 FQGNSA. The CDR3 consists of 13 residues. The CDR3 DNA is TGTGCCAGCGCGGGGCAACTCACCGGGGAGCTGTTTTTT. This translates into CASAGQLTGELFF.

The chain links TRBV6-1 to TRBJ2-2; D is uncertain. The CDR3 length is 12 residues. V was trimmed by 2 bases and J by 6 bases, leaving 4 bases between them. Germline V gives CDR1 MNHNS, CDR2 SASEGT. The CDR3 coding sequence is TGTGCCAGCAGTGAATCAGCCGGGGAGCTGTTTTTT. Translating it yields CASSESAGELFF.

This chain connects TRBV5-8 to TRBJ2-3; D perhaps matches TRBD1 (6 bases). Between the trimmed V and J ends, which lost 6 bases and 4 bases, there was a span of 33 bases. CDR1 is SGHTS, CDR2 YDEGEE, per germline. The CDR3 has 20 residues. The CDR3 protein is CASKLERTDSPRSLSDTQYF. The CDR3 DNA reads TGTGCCAGCAAGCTTGAGAGGACAGATTCGCCTCGTTCTCTTTCAGATACGCAGTATTTT.

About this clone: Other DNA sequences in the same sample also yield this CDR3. In DNA, the CDR3 is TGCGCCAGCAGCCCCGGGACTAGCGGGGGGGTGAACAATGAGCAGTTCTTC. Protein product: CASSPGTSGGVNNEQFF. This chain joins TRBV5-1 and TRBJ2-1, with TRBD2 matching over 16 bases. The CDR3 is 17 residues long. Germline-derived CDR1 and CDR2 are SGHRS and YFSETQ. Trimming cost V 4 bases and J 5 bases; bases outside gene matches: 6.

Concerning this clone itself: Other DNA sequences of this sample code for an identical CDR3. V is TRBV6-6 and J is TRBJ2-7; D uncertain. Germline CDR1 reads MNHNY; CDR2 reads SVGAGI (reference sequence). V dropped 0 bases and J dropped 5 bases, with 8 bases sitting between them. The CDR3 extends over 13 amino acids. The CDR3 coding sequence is TGTGCCAGCAGTTACTCGGGCAGTAACGAGCAGTACTTC. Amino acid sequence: CASSYSGSNEQYF.

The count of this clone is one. CDR3 DNA: TGTGCCAGCAGCTTCGGTCCACTCTCTGGAAACACCATATATTTT. It codes for CASSFGPLSGNTIYF. The J gene is TRBJ1-3, the V gene TRBV11-2; no clear D gene. Germline V gene sequence: CDR1 SGHAT, CDR2 FQNNGV. Trimming stripped 3 bases from V and 0 bases from J, with 9 bases between. There are 15 residues in the CDR3.

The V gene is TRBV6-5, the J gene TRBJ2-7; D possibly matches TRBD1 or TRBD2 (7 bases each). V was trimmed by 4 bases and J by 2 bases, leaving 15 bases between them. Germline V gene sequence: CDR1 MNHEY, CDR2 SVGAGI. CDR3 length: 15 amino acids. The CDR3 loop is CASSSGQAGAYEQYF. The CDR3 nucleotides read TGTGCCAGCAGTTCAGGACAGGCGGGGGCCTACGAGCAGTACTTC.

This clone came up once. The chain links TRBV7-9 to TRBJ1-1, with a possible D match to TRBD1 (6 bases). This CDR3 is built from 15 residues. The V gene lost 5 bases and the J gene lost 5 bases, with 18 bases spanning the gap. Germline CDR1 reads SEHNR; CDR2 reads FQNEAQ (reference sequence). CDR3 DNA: TGTGCCAGCAGCGCTCTACAGGGAAGGTATACTGAAGCTTTCTTT. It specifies CASSALQGRYTEAFF. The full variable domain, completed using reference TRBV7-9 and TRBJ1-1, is DTGVSQNPRHKITKRGQNVTFRCDPISEHNRLYWYRQTLGQGPEFLTYFQNEAQLEKSRLLSDRFSAERPKGSFSTLEIQRTEQGDSAMYLCASSALQGRYTEAFFGQGTRLTVV.

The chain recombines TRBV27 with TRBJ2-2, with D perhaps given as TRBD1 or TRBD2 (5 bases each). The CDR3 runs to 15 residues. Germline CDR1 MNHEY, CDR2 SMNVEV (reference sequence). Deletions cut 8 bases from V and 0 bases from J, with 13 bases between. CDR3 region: CASRTGTSNTGELFF. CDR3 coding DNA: TGTGCCAGCCGAACTGGGACGTCGAACACCGGGGAGCTGTTTTTT.